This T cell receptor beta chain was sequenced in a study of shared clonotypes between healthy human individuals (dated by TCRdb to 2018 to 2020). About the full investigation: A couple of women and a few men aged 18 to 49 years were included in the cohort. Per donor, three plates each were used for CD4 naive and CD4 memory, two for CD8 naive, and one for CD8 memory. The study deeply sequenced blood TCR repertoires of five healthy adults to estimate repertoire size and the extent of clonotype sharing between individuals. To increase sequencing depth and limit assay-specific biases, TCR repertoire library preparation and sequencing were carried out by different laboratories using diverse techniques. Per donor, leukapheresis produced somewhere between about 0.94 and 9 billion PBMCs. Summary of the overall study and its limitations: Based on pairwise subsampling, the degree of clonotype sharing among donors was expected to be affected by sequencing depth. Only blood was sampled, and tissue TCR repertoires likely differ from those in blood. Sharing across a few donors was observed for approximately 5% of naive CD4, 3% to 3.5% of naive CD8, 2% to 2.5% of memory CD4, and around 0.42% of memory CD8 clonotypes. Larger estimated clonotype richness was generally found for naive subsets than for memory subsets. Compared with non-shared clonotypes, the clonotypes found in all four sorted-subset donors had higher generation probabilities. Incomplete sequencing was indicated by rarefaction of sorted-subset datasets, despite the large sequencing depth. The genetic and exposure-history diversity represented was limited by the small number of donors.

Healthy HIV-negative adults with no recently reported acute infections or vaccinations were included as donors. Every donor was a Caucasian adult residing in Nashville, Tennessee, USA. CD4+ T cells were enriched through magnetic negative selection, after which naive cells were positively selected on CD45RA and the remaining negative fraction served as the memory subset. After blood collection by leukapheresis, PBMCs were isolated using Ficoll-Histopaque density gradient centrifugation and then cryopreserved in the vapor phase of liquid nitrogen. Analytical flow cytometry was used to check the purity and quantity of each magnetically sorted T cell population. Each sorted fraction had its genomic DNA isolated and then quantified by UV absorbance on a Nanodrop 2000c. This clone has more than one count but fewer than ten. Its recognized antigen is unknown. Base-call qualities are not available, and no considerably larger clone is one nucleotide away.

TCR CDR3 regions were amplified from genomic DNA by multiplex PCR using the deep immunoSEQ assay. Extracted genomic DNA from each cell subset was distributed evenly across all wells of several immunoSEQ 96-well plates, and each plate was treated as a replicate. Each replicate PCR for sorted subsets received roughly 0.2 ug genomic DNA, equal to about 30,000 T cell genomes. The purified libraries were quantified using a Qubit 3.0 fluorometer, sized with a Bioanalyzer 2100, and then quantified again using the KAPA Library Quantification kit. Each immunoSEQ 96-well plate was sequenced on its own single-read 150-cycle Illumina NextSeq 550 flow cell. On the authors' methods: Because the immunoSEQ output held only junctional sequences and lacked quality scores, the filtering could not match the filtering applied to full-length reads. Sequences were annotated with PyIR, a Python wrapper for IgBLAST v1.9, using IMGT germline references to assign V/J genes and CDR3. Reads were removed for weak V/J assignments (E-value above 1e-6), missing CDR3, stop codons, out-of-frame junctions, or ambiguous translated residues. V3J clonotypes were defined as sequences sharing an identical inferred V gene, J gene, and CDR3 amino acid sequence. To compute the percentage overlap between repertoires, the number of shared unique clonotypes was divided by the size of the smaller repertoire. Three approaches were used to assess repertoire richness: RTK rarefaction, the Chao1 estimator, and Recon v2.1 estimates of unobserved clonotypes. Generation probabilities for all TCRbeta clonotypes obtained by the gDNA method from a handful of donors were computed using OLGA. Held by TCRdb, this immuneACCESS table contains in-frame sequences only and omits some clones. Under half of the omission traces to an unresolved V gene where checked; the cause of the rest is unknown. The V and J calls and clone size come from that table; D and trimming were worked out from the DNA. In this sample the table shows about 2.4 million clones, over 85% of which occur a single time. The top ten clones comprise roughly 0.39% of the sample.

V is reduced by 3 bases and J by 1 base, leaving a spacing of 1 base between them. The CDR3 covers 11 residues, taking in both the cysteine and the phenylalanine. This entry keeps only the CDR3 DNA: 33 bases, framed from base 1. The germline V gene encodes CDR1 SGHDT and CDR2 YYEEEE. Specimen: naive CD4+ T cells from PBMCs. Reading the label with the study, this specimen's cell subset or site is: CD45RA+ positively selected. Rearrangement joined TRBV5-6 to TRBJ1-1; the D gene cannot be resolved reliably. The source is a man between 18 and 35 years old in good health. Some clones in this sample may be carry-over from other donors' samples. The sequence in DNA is TGTGCCAGCAGCTGGAACACTGAAGCTTTCTTT. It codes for CASSWNTEAFF.